Here is one T cell receptor (beta chain) with its context. This record belongs to a study of cytomegalovirus exposure and HLA in healthy donors. V lost 5 bases, J lost 3 bases, and 3 bases stayed unmatched. Looked up from germline, CDR1 is MRHNA and CDR2 is SNTAGT. This CDR3 region has 15 residues. Researchers ran the PCR with 60 Vbeta and 13 Jbeta primers. Here immunoSEQ multiplex PCR was the method, and the copy in TCRdb shows in-frame clones only, minus some. The sample carries 100,000 to 150,000 clones, 55% to 75% recorded once. The TCR sequence derives from a human donor in good health. This chain uses TRBV6-4 with TRBJ2-3, with 12 bases that match TRBD2. The material sequenced was PBMCs. The CDR3 DNA reads TGTGCCAGCAGTAATACTAGCGGGGGGACAGATACGCAGTATTTT. This encodes CASSNTSGGTDTQYF.